The sequence of this T cell receptor beta chain was determined in a study of blood T cell repertoires in COVID-19. Background on the study: The United States, Italy and Spain supplied acute and convalescent COVID-19 samples. The analysed material was cDNA or gDNA that came from T cells, B-cell-depleted T cells, or PBMCs.

The CDR3 runs to 15 residues. CDR1 is SGHRS, CDR2 YFSETQ, per germline. The ends lost 4 bases at V and 0 bases at J; junction bases unmatched: 5. In the source study's methods: Amplification with reference gene primers provided the estimates of nucleated cell counts. Repertoires were generated with immunoSEQ multiplex PCR, while TCRdb's copy carries only in-frame clones and drops some. That table furnishes V, J and clone size, whereas the DNA furnished D and trimming. The sample includes about 65,000 clones, around four fifths of them seen just once. The rearrangement links TRBV5-1 to TRBJ2-3, with 7 bases matching TRBD2. The TCR was taken from a human donor in a cohort sampled during active COVID-19. The specimen sequenced was peripheral blood. In nucleotides, the CDR3 is TGCGCCAGCAGCCCAGCGGGGCGAAGCACAGATACGCAGTATTTT. Protein: CASSPAGRSTDTQYF.